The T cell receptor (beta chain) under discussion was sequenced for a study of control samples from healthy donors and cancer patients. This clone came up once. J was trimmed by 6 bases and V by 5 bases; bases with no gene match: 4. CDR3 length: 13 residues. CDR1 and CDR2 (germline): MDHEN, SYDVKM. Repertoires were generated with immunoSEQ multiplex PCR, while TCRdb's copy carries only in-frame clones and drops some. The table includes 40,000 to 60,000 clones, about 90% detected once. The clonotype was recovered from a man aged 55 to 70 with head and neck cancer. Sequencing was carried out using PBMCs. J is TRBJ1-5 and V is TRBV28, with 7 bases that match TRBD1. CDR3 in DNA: TGTGCCAGCAGTATAGGGGGCACTCAGCCCCAGCATTTT. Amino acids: CASSIGGTQPQHF.